This TCR beta chain was recorded in a study of T-cell memory formation after mild COVID-19. TCRdb reprocessed the 5' RACE reads via MiXCR and lists one record per CDR3 protein. Counted here are some 290,000 distinct CDR3 sequences, around 16% occurring once; the ten biggest clones make up 22%. The sequence was collected from a man between 18 and 29 years old who had mild COVID-19 (a few samples of this study predate the infection). Cell type and time point are not known. The sample comprised PBMCs or a T cell subset sorted from them (not recorded which).

The CDR3 region is CASSVGIWGNYTF. The CDR3 nucleotides read TGTGCCAGCAGCGTCGGCATTTGGGGCAACTACACCTTC. The V gene is TRBV9, the J gene TRBJ1-2, with a possible D match to TRBD1 (5 bases). This CDR3 is 13 amino acids long. Germline V gene lookup returns CDR1 SGDLS and CDR2 YYNGEE. Trimming removed 2 bases at V and 10 bases at J, with 15 bases between.